This TCR beta chain was observed in a study of blood T cell repertoires in COVID-19 (dated by TCRdb to the early 2020s). Study-level background: Samples covering the acute and convalescent phases of COVID-19 were provided by collaborators in the United States, Italy and Spain. The prospective study material was composed of cDNA or gDNA derived from T cells, B-cell-depleted T cells, or PBMCs. Deeply sampled blood TCRbeta repertoires from subjects exposed to, actively infected with, or recovered from COVID-19 were included in the dataset. A freely available public database, intended as a resource for researchers studying the immune response to SARS-CoV-2, is where the repertoires were released. The samples were drawn from two sources: the first 160 participants of the ongoing ImmuneRACE study, and over 950 subjects contributed by 6 global collaborators. Nearly every sample came with metadata listing a de-identified subject ID, COVID-19 status, age in years and sex. Where HLA class I and class II types were available, the types were taken from metadata supplied by the sample provider, not from assay-based typing.

Whole blood was collected in K2EDTA tubes by collaborating institutions according to the institutions' own protocols. For TCRbeta analysis, collaborator samples were shipped as frozen whole blood, as isolated PBMCs, or as DNA extracted from either sample type. What the authors observed across the whole study: The amount of clinical and demographic metadata varied by source and participant and was provided uncurated.

Clipping removes 5 bases from V and 1 base from J, with 7 as the unmatched junction base count. From its cysteine to its phenylalanine, the CDR3 spans 16 amino acids. The retained sequence is limited to the CDR3, 48 bases, with the frame set at the first base. The germline V gene sets CDR1 to SGHTA and CDR2 to FQGNSA. Only a few counts were recorded for this clone. Its antigen has not been determined. Per-nucleotide qualities are absent, and no much larger clonotype sits a single base away. TCRbeta CDR3 regions were amplified from genomic DNA by means of the immunoSEQ Assay, a bias-controlled multiplex PCR. Per the source publication's procedure: Within the assay, amplification of reference gene primers was used to estimate how many nucleated cells each sample contained. To quantify the absolute abundance of each unique TCRbeta CDR3 rearrangement, sequence reads were collapsed and filtered. For each sample, productive Simpson clonality was calculated as the square root of Simpson's diversity index across productive rearrangements. TCRdb carries this immuneACCESS record with in-frame sequences only. Its versions omit some clonotypes, under half of them owing to an unresolved V gene in the studies checked, with the rest unexplained. V and J calls and clone size are as listed in that table; D and trimming were resolved from the DNA. This sample comprises around 60,000 clones, roughly 89% of them detected only once. Together, the top ten hold 1% to 1.5% of the sample.

The TCR comes from a woman of 80 years or more with acute or convalescent COVID-19. The sample taken for sequencing was peripheral blood. In this chain, TRBV7-2 is recombined with TRBJ2-1; 8 junctional bases match TRBD2. The CDR3 region: CASSAIAGTSYNEQFF. The nucleotide sequence reads TGTGCCAGCAGCGCAATAGCGGGAACTTCCTACAATGAGCAGTTCTTC. With the rest looked up from the reference TRBV7-2 and TRBJ2-1 genes rather than sequenced, the full variable domain is GAGVSQSPSNKVTEKGKDVELRCDPISGHTALYWYRQSLGQGLEFLIYFQGNSAPDKSGLPSDRFSAERTGGSVSTLTIQRTQQEDSAVYLCASSAIAGTSYNEQFFGPGTRLTVL.